Following are 17 T cell receptor beta chains from one sample sequenced in a study of T cells in Graves' hyperthyroidism and ophthalmopathy. Amplification yielded TCR beta CDR3 regions, with RNA transcripts as the source. The HTBI primer set drove a first-round RT-PCR of the TCR CDR3. One entry per CDR3 protein, called by TCRdb with MiXCR from the multiplex PCR reads. Here the sample spans 550,000 to 600,000 distinct CDR3 sequences, more than 45% being singletons. Source material: peripheral blood or thyroid tissue (not recorded which). These receptors were collected from an adult woman with Graves' disease, either hyperthyroidism or ophthalmopathy (not recorded which).

This rearrangement joins TRBV10-3 to TRBJ2-5; D ambiguous. The length of the CDR3 is 12 residues. Germline V gene sequence: CDR1 ENHRY, CDR2 SYGVKD. Trimming stripped 4 bases from V and 5 bases from J, with 8 bases between. For the CDR3, the DNA is TGTGCCATCAGTGGCACCCGGGAGACCCAGTACTTC. Its translation: CAISGTRETQYF.

The table lists this clonotype with a count of one. J is TRBJ2-2 and V is TRBV7-2; the D gene is possibly TRBD2 (5 bases). Germline CDR1 reads SGHTA; CDR2 reads FQGNSA. This CDR3 region has 14 residues. Trimming pared 7 bases from V and 0 bases from J, leaving 9 bases between. CDR3 amino acids: CASTVAPNTGELFF. The CDR3 DNA is TGTGCCAGCACAGTAGCGCCGAACACCGGGGAGCTGTTTTTT.

V and J are TRBV25-1 and TRBJ2-2; D is perhaps TRBD1 (6 bases). In germline, CDR1 is MGHDK, CDR2 SYGVNS. V lost 10 bases, J lost 2 bases, and 11 bases lay in between. The CDR3 has 13 amino acids. CDR3 nucleotide sequence: TGTGCCACCATCAGGGGTAACACCGGGGAGCTGTTTTTT. Protein product: CATIRGNTGELFF. Full variable domain (missing parts from reference TRBV25-1 and TRBJ2-2): EADIYQTPRYLVIGTGKKITLECSQTMGHDKMYWYQQDPGMELHLIHYSYGVNSTEKGDLSSESTVSRIRTEHFPLTLESARPSHTSQYLCATIRGNTGELFFGEGSRLTVL.

The chain is built from TRBV24-1 and TRBJ2-5, with D possibly TRBD2 on 6 matching bases. Germline CDR1 KGHDR, CDR2 SFDVKD. The V end lost 1 base, the J end lost 8 bases, and 10 bases lay between the germline ends. The length of the CDR3 is 13 residues. CDR3 bases: TGTGCCACCAGTGATTTCGGGGACTCCACCCAGTACTTC. This sequence encodes CATSDFGDSTQYF.

CDR3 in amino acids: CASSPSGTGNYEQTF. CDR3 coding DNA: TGTGCCAGCAGCCCTTCCGGGACAGGGAACTACGAGCAGACTTTC. The J gene is TRBJ2-6, the V gene TRBV5-6; 9 nucleotides agree with TRBD1. The CDR3 runs 15 residues. Trimming cost V 4 bases and J 18 bases; bases outside gene matches: 17. Germline CDR1 is SGHDT and CDR2 is YYEEEE.

The chain combines TRBV20-1 with TRBJ1-4; 7 bases fit TRBD1. This CDR3 has 14 residues. Looked up from germline, CDR1 is DFQATT and CDR2 is SNEGSKA (reference sequence). Trimming cost V 5 bases and J 7 bases; bases outside gene matches: 10. The CDR3 DNA follows: TGCAGTGCTTATACCCGGGACAGTACTGAAAAACTGTTTTTT. It specifies CSAYTRDSTEKLFF.

The chain couples TRBV2 to TRBJ1-5; no reliable D call. The CDR3 runs to 13 residues. Per germline, CDR1 SNHLY and CDR2 FYNNEI. Trimming removed 2 bases from V and 14 bases from J, with 16 bases in between. DNA of the CDR3: TGTGCCAGCAGTGAACAGGCCATCTCCTACGAGCATTTT. It is translated as CASSEQAISYEHF.

The chain employs TRBV28 and TRBJ1-5; unclear D gene. Trimming took off 2 bases at V and 0 bases at J, with 8 bases between the two ends. The CDR3 length is 15 residues. CDR1 MDHEN and CDR2 SYDVKM come from the germline V gene. The CDR3: CASSLPGDSNQPQHF. The CDR3 DNA is TGTGCCAGCAGTTTACCAGGTGATAGCAATCAGCCCCAGCATTTT.

This clonotype has a count of ten or more. V gene TRBV15 combines with J gene TRBJ1-5, with unresolved D. Germline CDR1 reads LNHNV; CDR2 reads YYDKDF (reference sequence). V was trimmed by 1 base and J by 4 bases, leaving 17 bases between them. There are 17 residues in the CDR3. CDR3 in DNA: TGTGCCACCAGCAGAGTGACGGCCCCTATAGGAAATCAGCCCCAGCATTTT. It yields the protein CATSRVTAPIGNQPQHF.

In regard to this clonotype: A clone one base away is much larger, so this may be a read error. The rearrangement uses TRBV4-1 and TRBJ2-7; tentative D call: TRBD2 (5 bases). Per germline, CDR1 MGHRA and CDR2 YSYEKL. V shed 4 bases and J shed 2 bases, with 15 bases lying between them. The CDR3 has 15 amino acids. The CDR3 spells CASSPGKGSTYEQYF. CDR3 bases: TGCGCCAGCAGCCCGGGGAAGGGTAGCACCTACGAGCAGTACTTC.

The V call is TRBV9, the J call TRBJ1-2; 9 positions match TRBD1. The CDR3 covers 14 residues. Germline V CDR1 and CDR2: SGDLS, YYNGEE. Unmatched junction bases numbered 4, after V lost 4 bases and J lost 3 bases. The CDR3 region has the DNA TGTGCCAGCAGCCCTCGGGACAGGGACTATGGCTACACCTTC. Translation gives CASSPRDRDYGYTF.

The chain links TRBV27 to TRBJ1-4, with D possibly matching TRBD1 (6 bases). CDR3 length equals 15 residues. Germline assignment: CDR1 MNHEY and CDR2 SMNVEV (reference sequence). Between the trimmed V and J ends, which lost 7 bases and 6 bases, there was a span of 18 bases. The CDR3 sequence: CASTRGGAGDEKLFF. The CDR3 nucleotides read TGTGCCAGCACCCGAGGGGGGGCAGGGGATGAAAAACTGTTTTTT.

In its sample, this clonotype was seen many times. This sequence may be a read error, since a much larger clone differs from it by one base. The chain carries TRBV6-1 and TRBJ1-5; the D is unclear. This CDR3 contains 11 residues. Germline V CDR1 and CDR2: MNHNS, SASEGT. V was shortened by 2 bases and J by 7 bases, with 3 bases between the two germline ends. CDR3 amino acids: CASSEWQPQHF. CDR3 sequence (DNA): TGTGCCAGCAGTGAATGGCAGCCCCAGCATTTT.

This clonotype was counted at least ten times. The CDR3 protein is CASSATGASYGYTF. Here the CDR3 DNA reads TGTGCCAGCAGCGCGACAGGGGCCTCATATGGCTACACCTTC. This chain connects TRBV2 to TRBJ1-2; 8 bases line up with TRBD1. The trim removed 6 bases at V and 5 bases at J, leaving 8 bases unmatched. The germline gives CDR1 SNHLY, CDR2 FYNNEI. This CDR3 comprises 14 residues.

The chain is built from TRBV15 and TRBJ1-2, with D unresolved. Deletions cut 5 bases from V and 4 bases from J, with 17 bases between. The CDR3 contains 15 residues. Germline assignment: CDR1 LNHNV and CDR2 YYDKDF (reference sequence). The CDR3 sequence: CATSLGRGGLYGYTF. As DNA, the CDR3 is TGTGCCACCAGCCTTGGGAGAGGAGGGCTCTATGGCTACACCTTC.

This clonotype came up many times. J is TRBJ2-7 and V is TRBV28, with D possibly being TRBD1 or TRBD2 (5 bases each). CDR1 MDHEN and CDR2 SYDVKM come from the germline V gene. CDR3 length: 14 residues. With 6 bases removed from V and 3 bases from J, the gap between germline ends came to 15 bases. CDR3 sequence (DNA): TGTGCCAGCAGCCCGGGGCGGGTGGGCTACGAGCAGTACTTC. It encodes CASSPGRVGYEQYF.

This sequence joins TRBV7-2 and TRBJ2-5, with D possibly being TRBD2 (7 bases). The CDR3 sequence is 13 residues long. The V end lost 5 bases, the J end lost 10 bases, and 17 bases lay between the germline ends. Looked up from germline, CDR1 is SGHTA and CDR2 is FQGNSA. The CDR3 sequence is CASSDREGGIQYF. The CDR3 nucleotides are TGTGCCAGCAGCGACCGAGAGGGGGGGATCCAGTACTTC.